The 9 T cell receptor beta chains reported below all come from one sample, sequenced in a study of T cell repertoires in ileal Crohn's disease. Produced via immunoSEQ multiplex PCR; TCRdb's table is partial and in-frame only. The sample includes approximately 12,000 clones, over 60% of them seen just once. The sequencing input was ileal tissue. These receptors all stem from an adult with Crohn's disease.

V is TRBV27 and J is TRBJ2-5; TRBD2 matches at 10 bases. The length of the CDR3 is 18 residues. Germline V gene lookup returns CDR1 MNHEY and CDR2 SMNVEV (reference sequence). Trimming at V came to 3 bases and at J to 9 bases, leaving 19 bases not matched to a gene. CDR3 in DNA: TGTGCCAGCAGTTTTACTAGCGGGGCGGCCAGAGGGGAAGCGGCCCAGTACTTC. It codes for CASSFTSGAARGEAAQYF.

The genes are TRBV28 and TRBJ1-5; 7 bases are a match to TRBD1. With 8 bases clipped from V and 1 base from J, the junction kept 5 bases outside the gene matches. The length of the CDR3 is 14 residues. Germline-derived CDR1 and CDR2 are MDHEN and SYDVKM. The CDR3: CASGSGGSNQPQHF. The CDR3 bases are TGTGCCAGCGGCTCAGGGGGGAGCAATCAGCCCCAGCATTTT.

The chain links TRBV28 to TRBJ1-5, with D unresolved. Trimming stripped 9 bases from V and 4 bases from J, with 10 bases between. This CDR3 region has 12 residues. Germline V gene sequence: CDR1 MDHEN, CDR2 SYDVKM. DNA of the CDR3: TGTGCCAGTGGACGGGGTAATCAGCCCCAGCATTTT. Its protein is CASGRGNQPQHF.

CDR3 region: CSATSGGFYNEQFF. As DNA, the CDR3 is TGCAGCGCCACTAGCGGGGGCTTCTACAATGAGCAGTTCTTC. The V and J genes are TRBV29-1 and TRBJ2-1; TRBD2 agrees at 11 bases. The germline CDR1 and CDR2 sequences are SQVTM and ANQGSEA. The CDR3 has 14 amino acids. V lost 7 bases and J lost 3; bases outside the gene matches: 5.

The chain employs TRBV18 and TRBJ2-1, with TRBD2 matching 7 bases. With 2 bases clipped from V and 3 bases from J, the junction kept 7 bases outside the gene matches. Germline CDR1 is KGHSH and CDR2 is LQKENI. The CDR3 is made up of 16 amino acids. This CDR3 is CASSPYTSADYNEQFF. The CDR3 DNA sequence: TGTGCCAGCTCACCATATACTAGCGCTGACTACAATGAGCAGTTCTTC.

V is TRBV4-3 and J is TRBJ1-5; D call uncertain. This CDR3 comprises 15 residues. The V end lost 0 bases, the J end lost 5 bases, and 11 bases lay between the germline ends. Germline V gives CDR1 LGHNA, CDR2 YSLEER. DNA for the CDR3: TGCGCCAGCAGCCAAGACGGCGGGCATCATCAGCCCCAGCATTTT. Translation gives CASSQDGGHHQPQHF.

The chain combines TRBV7-8 with TRBJ2-3; the match to TRBD2 covers 14 bases. The length of the CDR3 is 16 residues. The germline V gene encodes CDR1 SGHVS and CDR2 FQNEAQ. V lost 7 bases and J lost 3; bases outside the gene matches: 6. CDR3 protein: CASTLGTSGGTDTQYF. The DNA for the CDR3 is TGTGCCAGCACCCTAGGGACTAGCGGGGGTACAGATACGCAGTATTTT. The whole variable domain, remainder taken from reference TRBV7-8 and TRBJ2-3, is GAGVSQSPRYKVAKRGQDVALRCDPISGHVSLFWYQQALGQGPEFLTYFQNEAQLDKSGLPSDRFFAERPEGSVSTLKIQRTQQEDSAVYLCASTLGTSGGTDTQYFGPGTRLTVL.

V and J are TRBV11-2 and TRBJ1-2; the match to TRBD1 covers 7 bases. Per germline, CDR1 SGHAT and CDR2 FQNNGV. V dropped 5 bases and J dropped 7; count of bases not matched to a gene: 7. The CDR3 is 13 residues long. The CDR3 DNA reads TGTGCCAGCAGCCCGGACAGGAATACTGGCTACACCTTC. The encoded protein is CASSPDRNTGYTF.

This clone showed up just a few times. The V call is TRBV11-3, the J call TRBJ2-6, with 7 bases identical to TRBD1. Trimming removed 0 bases from V and 2 bases from J; junction bases left unmatched: 10. CDR3 length: 19 residues. Germline-derived CDR1 and CDR2 are SGHNT and YENEEA. CDR3 sequence: CASSLDGPRQGTGANVLTF. In nucleotides, the CDR3 is TGTGCCAGCAGCTTAGATGGGCCCCGACAGGGTACTGGGGCCAACGTCCTGACTTTC. Full variable domain (rest looked up from reference TRBV11-3 and TRBJ2-6): EAGVVQSPRYKIIEKKQPVAFWCNPISGHNTLYWYLQNLGQGPELLIRYENEEAVDDSQLPKDRFSAERLKGVDSTLKIQPAELGDSAVYLCASSLDGPRQGTGANVLTFGAGSRLTVL.